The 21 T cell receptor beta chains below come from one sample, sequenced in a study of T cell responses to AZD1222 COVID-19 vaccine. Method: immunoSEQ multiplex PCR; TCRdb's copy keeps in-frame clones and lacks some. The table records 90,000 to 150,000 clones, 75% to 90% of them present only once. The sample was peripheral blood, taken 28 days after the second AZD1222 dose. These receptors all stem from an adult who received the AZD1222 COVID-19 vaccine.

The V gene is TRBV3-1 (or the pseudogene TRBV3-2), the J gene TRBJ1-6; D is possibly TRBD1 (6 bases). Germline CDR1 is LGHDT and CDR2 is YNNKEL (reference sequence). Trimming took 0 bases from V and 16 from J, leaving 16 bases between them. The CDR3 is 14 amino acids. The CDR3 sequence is CASSQDLNGQSLHF. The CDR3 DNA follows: TGTGCCAGCAGCCAAGATCTAAACGGACAGTCTCTCCACTTT.

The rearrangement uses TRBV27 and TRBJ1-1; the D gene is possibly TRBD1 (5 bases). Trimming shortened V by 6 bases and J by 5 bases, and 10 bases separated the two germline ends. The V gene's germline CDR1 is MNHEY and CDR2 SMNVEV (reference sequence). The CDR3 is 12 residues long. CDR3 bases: TGTGCCAGCAGGGGCGCAGGGACTGAAGCTTTCTTT. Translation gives CASRGAGTEAFF.

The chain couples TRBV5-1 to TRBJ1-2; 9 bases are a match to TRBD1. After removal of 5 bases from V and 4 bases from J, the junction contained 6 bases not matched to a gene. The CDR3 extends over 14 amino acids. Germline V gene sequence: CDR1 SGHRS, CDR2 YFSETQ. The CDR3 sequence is CASRGDREGYGYTF. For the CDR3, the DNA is TGCGCCAGCAGAGGGGACAGGGAAGGCTATGGCTACACCTTC.

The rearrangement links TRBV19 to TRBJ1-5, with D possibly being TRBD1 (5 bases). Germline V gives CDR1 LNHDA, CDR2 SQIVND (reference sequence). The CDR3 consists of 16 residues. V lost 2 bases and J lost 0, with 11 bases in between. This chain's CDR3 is CASSISGPYSNQPQHF. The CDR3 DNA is TGTGCCAGTAGTATATCAGGGCCCTATAGCAATCAGCCCCAGCATTTT.

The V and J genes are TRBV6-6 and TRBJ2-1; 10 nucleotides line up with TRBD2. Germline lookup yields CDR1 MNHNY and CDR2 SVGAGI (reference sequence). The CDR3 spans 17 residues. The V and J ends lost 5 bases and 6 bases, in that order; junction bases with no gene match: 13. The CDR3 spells CASSQLFGTSETNEQFF. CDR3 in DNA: TGTGCCAGCAGTCAGCTATTTGGGACTAGCGAAACCAATGAGCAGTTCTTC.

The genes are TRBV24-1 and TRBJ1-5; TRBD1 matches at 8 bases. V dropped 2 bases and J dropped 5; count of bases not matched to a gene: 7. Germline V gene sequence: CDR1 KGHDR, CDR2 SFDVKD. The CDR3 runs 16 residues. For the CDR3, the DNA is TGTGCCACCAGTGATTCCGGGACAGGTGACGATCAGCCCCAGCATTTT. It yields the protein CATSDSGTGDDQPQHF.

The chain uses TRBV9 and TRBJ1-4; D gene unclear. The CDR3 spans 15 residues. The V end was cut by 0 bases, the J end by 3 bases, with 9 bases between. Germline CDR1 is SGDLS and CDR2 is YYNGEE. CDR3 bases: TGTGCCAGCAGCGTAGGCGGCAGATCTAATGAAAAACTGTTTTTT. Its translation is CASSVGGRSNEKLFF.

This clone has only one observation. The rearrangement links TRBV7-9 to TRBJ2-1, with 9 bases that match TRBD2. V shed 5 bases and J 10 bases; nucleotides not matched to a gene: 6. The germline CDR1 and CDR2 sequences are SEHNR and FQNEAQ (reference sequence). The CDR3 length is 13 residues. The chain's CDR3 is CASSDLAGGEQFF. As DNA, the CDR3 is TGTGCCAGCAGCGACCTTGCGGGGGGGGAGCAGTTCTTC. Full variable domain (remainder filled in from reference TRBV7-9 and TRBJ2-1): DTGVSQNPRHKITKRGQNVTFRCDPISEHNRLYWYRQTLGQGPEFLTYFQNEAQLEKSRLLSDRFSAERPKGSFSTLEIQRTEQGDSAMYLCASSDLAGGEQFFGPGTRLTVL.

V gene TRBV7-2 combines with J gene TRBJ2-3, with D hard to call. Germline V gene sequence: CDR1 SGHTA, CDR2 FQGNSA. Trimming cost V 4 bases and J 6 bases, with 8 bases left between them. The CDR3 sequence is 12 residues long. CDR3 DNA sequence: TGTGCCAGCAGCTCGTCCAGGGATACGCAGTATTTT. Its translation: CASSSSRDTQYF.

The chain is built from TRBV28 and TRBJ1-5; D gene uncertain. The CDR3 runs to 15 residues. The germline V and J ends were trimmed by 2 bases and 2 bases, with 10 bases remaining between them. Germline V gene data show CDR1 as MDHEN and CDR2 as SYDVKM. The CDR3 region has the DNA TGTGCCAGCAGTTTAGAAGTGACGGGCAATCAGCCCCAGCATTTT. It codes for CASSLEVTGNQPQHF.

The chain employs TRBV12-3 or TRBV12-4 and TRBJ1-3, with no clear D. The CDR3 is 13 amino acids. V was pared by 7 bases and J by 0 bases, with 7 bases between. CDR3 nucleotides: TGTGCCAGCATGGTGCGCTCTGGAAACACCATATATTTT. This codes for CASMVRSGNTIYF.

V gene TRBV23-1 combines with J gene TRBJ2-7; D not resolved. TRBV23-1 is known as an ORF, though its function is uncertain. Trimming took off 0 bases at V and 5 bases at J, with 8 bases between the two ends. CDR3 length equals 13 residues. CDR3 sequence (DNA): TGCGCCAGCAGTCAATCGATGACCCACGAGCAGTACTTC. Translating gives CASSQSMTHEQYF.

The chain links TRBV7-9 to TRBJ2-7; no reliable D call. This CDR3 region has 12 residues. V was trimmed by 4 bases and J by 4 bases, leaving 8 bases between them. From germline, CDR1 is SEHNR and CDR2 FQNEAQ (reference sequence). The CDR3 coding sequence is TGTGCCAGCAGCTCCCTTGGGTACGAGCAGTACTTC. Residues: CASSSLGYEQYF.

This chain's CDR3 is CASSLKRGLNYNEAFF. For the CDR3, the DNA is TGTGCCAGCAGCTTGAAAAGGGGGCTGAATTATAATGAAGCTTTCTTT. V usage is TRBV5-4 and J usage is TRBJ1-1; TRBD1 agrees at 7 bases. The CDR3 runs to 16 residues. Germline V gene sequence: CDR1 SGHNT, CDR2 YYREEE (reference sequence). Trimming removed 1 base from V and 7 bases from J; junction bases left unmatched: 13.

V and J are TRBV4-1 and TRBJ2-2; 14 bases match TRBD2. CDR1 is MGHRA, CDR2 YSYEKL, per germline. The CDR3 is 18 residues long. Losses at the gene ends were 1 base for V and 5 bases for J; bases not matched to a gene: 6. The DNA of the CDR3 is TGCGCCAGCAGCCAAGTCGGACTAGCGGGAGGAAGGACCGGGGAGCTGTTTTTT. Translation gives CASSQVGLAGGRTGELFF.

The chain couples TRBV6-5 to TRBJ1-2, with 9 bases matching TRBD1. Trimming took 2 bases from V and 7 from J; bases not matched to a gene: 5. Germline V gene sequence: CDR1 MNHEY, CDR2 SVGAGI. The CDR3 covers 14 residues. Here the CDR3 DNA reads TGTGCCAGCAGTTACGGACAGGGGTCGAGTGGCTACACCTTC. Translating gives CASSYGQGSSGYTF.

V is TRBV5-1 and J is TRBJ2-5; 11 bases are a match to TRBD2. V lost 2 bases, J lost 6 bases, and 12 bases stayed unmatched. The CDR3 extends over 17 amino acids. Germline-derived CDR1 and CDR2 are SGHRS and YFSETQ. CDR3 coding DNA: TGCGCCAGCAGCTTCCGTGTAGCGGGGGGGTATGAGAAGACCCAGTACTTC. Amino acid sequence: CASSFRVAGGYEKTQYF.

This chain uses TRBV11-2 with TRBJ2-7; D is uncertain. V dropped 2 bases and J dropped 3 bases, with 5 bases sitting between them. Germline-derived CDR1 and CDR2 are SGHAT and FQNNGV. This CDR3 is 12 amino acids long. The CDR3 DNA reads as TGTGCCAGCAGCTTAACCGGCTACGAGCAGTACTTC. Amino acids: CASSLTGYEQYF.

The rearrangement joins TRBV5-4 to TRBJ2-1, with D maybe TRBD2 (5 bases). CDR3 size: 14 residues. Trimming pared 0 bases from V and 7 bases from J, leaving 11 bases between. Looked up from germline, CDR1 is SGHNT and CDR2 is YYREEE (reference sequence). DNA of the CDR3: TGTGCCAGCAGCTTGGAACAAAGGGAGAATGAGCAGTTCTTC. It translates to CASSLEQRENEQFF.

The CDR3 DNA is TGTGCCACCAGTGATTCTAGCGGGGGGGCGTCATACAATGAGCAGTTCTTC. Encoded protein: CATSDSSGGASYNEQFF. The chain joins TRBV24-1 to TRBJ2-1, with 12 positions matching TRBD2. The CDR3 sequence is 17 residues long. Germline V lookup: CDR1 KGHDR, CDR2 SFDVKD. Trimming at V came to 2 bases and at J to 4 bases, leaving 5 bases not matched to a gene.

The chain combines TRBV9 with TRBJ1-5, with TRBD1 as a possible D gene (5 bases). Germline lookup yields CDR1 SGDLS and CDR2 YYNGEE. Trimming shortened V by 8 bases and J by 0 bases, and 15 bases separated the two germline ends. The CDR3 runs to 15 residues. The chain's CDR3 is CASSSLGDSNQPQHF. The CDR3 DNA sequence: TGTGCCAGTTCAAGTTTGGGGGATAGCAATCAGCCCCAGCATTTT. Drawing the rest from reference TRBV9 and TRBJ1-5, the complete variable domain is DSGVTQTPKHLITATGQRVTLRCSPRSGDLSVYWYQQSLDQGLQFLIQYYNGEERAKGNILERFSAQQFPDLHSELNLSSLELGDSALYFCASSSLGDSNQPQHFGDGTRLSIL.